This TCR beta chain emerged from a study of blood T cell repertoires in COVID-19. Method: immunoSEQ multiplex PCR; TCRdb's copy keeps in-frame clones and lacks some. The sample has approximately 75,000 clones; 80% are singletons. The junction had 6 bases not matched to a gene; V was cut back by 5 bases and J by 0 bases. The CDR3 contains 15 residues. From germline, CDR1 is LNHDA and CDR2 SQIVND (reference sequence). Source material: peripheral blood. The source of this sequence is a man aged 45-60 years with COVID-19, enrolled during active disease. The chain employs TRBV19 and TRBJ2-7, with 8 positions matching TRBD1. The CDR3 loop reads CASSASGTGSYEQYF. The CDR3 region has the DNA TGTGCCAGTAGTGCGTCCGGGACAGGCTCCTACGAGCAGTACTTC.